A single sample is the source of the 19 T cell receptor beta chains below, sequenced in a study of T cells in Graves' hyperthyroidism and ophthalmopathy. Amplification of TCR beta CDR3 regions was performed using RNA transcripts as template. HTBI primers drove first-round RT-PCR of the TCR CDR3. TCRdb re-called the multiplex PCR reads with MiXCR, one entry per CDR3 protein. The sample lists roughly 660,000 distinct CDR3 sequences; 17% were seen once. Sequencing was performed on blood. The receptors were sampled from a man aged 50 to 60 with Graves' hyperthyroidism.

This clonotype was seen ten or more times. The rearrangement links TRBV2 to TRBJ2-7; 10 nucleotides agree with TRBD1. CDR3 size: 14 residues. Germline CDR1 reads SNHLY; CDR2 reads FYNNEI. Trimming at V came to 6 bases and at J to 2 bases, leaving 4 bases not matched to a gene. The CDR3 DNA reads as TGTGCCAGCAGATCGACAGGGGGCACCTACGAGCAGTACTTC. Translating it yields CASRSTGGTYEQYF.

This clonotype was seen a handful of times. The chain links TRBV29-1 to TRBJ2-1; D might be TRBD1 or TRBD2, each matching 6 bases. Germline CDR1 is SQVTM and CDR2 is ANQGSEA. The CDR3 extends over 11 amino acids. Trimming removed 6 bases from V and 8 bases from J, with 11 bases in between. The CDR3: CSVLRGDEQFF. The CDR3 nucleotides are TGCAGCGTCCTAAGGGGGGATGAGCAGTTCTTC.

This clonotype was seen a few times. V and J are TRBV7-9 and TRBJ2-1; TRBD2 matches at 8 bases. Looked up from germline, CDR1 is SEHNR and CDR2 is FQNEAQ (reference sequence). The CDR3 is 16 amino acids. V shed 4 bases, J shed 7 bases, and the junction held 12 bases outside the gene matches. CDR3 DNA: TGTGCCAGCAGCTCCCAAGGGACTAGAGTCTCGAATGAGCAGTTCTTC. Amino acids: CASSSQGTRVSNEQFF.

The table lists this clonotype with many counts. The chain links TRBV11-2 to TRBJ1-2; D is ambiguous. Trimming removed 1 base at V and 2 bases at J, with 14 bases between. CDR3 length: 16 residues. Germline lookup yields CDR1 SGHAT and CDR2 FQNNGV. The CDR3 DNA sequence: TGTGCCAGCAGCTTAGTTTTGGGCGGGGTGAACTATGGCTACACCTTC. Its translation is CASSLVLGGVNYGYTF.

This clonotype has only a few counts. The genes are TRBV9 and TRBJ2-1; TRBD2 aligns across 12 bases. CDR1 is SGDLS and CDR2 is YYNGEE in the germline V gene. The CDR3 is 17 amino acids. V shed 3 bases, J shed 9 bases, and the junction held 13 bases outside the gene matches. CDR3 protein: CASSARDRLAGVREQFF. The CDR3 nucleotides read TGTGCCAGCAGCGCGAGGGATAGACTAGCGGGAGTTCGTGAGCAGTTCTTC.

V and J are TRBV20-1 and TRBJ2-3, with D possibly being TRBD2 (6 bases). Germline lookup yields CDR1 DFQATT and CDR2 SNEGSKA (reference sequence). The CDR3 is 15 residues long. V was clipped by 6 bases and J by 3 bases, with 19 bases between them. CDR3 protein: CSAQTDYSSTDTQYF. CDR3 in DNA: TGCAGTGCGCAGACGGACTACTCTTCGACAGATACGCAGTATTTT.

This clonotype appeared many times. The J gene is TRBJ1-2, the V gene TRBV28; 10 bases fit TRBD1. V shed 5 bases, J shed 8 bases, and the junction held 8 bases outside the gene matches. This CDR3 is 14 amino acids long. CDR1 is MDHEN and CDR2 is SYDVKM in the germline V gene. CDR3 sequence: CASSIGQGGDGYTF. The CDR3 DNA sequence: TGTGCCAGCAGTATCGGACAGGGGGGAGACGGCTACACCTTC.

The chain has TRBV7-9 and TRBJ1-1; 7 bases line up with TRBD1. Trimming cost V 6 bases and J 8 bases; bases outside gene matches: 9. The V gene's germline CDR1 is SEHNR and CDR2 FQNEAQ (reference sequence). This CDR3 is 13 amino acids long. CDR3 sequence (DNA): TGTGCCAGCAGGGGGACAGAGACACGCGAAGCTTTCTTT. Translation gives CASRGTETREAFF. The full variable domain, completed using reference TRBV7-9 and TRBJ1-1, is DTGVSQNPRHKITKRGQNVTFRCDPISEHNRLYWYRQTLGQGPEFLTYFQNEAQLEKSRLLSDRFSAERPKGSFSTLEIQRTEQGDSAMYLCASRGTETREAFFGQGTRLTVV.

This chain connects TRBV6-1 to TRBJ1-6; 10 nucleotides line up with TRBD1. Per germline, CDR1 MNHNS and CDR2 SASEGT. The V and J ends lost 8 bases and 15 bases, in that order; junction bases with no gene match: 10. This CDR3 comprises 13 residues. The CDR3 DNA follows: TGTGCCAGCGCCCGACAGGGGGCCTTGCACCTCCACTTT. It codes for CASARQGALHLHF.

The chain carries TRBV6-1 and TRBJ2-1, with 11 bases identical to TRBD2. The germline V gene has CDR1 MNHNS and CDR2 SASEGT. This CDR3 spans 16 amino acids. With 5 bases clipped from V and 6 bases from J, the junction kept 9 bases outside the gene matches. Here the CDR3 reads CASSPSGTSGFNEQFF. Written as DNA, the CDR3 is TGTGCCAGCAGTCCTTCCGGGACTAGCGGTTTCAATGAGCAGTTCTTC.

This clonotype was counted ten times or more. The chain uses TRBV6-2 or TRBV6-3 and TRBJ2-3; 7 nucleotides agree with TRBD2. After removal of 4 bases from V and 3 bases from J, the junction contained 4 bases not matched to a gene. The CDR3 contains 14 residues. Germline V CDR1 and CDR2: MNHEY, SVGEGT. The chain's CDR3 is CASSFAGVTDTQYF. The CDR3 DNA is TGTGCCAGCAGTTTTGCGGGAGTTACAGATACGCAGTATTTT.

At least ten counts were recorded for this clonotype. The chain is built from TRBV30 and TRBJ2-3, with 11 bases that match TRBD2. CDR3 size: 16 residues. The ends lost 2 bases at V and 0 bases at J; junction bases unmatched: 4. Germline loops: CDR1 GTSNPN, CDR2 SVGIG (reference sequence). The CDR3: CAWSLGLAGSTDTQYF. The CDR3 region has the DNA TGTGCCTGGAGTTTAGGACTAGCGGGTAGCACAGATACGCAGTATTTT.

The CDR3 loop reads CASSIGQGRQPQHF. The CDR3, as DNA: TGTGCCAGCAGCATCGGACAGGGCCGTCAGCCCCAGCATTTT. The gene calls are TRBV7-2 and TRBJ1-5; 8 positions match TRBD1. In germline, CDR1 is SGHTA, CDR2 FQGNSA. V lost 5 bases, J lost 6 bases, and 6 bases stayed unmatched. The CDR3 loop spans 14 amino acids.

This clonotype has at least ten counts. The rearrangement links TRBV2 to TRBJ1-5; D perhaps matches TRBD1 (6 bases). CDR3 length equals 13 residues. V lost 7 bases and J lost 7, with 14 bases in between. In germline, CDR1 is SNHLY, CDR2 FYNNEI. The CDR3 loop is CASKDRGEQPQHF. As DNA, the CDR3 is TGTGCCAGCAAGGACAGAGGGGAACAGCCCCAGCATTTT. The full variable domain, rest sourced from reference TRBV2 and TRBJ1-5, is EPEVTQTPSHQVTQMGQEVILRCVPISNHLYFYWYRQILGQKVEFLVSFYNNEISEKSEIFDDQFSVERPDGSNFTLKIRSTKLEDSAMYFCASKDRGEQPQHFGDGTRLSIL.

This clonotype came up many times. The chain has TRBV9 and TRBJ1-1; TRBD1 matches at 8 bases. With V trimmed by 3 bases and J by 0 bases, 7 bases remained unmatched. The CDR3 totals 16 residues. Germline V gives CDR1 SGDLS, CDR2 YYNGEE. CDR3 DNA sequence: TGTGCCAGCAGCGGGCGACAGGGGATTATGAACACTGAAGCTTTCTTT. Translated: CASSGRQGIMNTEAFF.

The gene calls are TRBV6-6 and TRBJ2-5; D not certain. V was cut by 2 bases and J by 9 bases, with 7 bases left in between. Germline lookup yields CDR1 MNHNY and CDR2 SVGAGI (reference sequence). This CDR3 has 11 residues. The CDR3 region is CASSYPPSQYF. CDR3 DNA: TGTGCCAGCAGTTACCCACCCTCCCAGTACTTC.

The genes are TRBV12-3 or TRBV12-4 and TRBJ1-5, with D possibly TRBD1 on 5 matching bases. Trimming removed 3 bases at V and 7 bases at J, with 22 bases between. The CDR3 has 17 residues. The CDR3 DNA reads TGTGCCAGCAGTTTTTTTCACGGGGACGGCCAGGGCCAGCCCCAGCATTTT. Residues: CASSFFHGDGQGQPQHF.

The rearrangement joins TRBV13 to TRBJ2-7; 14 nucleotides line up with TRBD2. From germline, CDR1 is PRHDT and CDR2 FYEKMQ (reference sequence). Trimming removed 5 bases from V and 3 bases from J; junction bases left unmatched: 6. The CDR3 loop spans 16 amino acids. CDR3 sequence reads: CASSEGLAGALYEQYF. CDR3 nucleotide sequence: TGTGCCAGCAGCGAGGGACTAGCGGGGGCCCTCTACGAGCAGTACTTC.

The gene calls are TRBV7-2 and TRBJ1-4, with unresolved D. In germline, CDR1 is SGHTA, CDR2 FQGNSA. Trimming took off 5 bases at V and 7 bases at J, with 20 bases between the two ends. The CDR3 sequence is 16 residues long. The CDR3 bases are TGTGCCAGCAGCCCCTCGGCCGCCCAGAGTCTTGAAAAACTGTTTTTT. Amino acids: CASSPSAAQSLEKLFF.